The T cell receptor beta chain described here comes from a study of sequential checkpoint blockade in melanoma. Generated by immunoSEQ multiplex PCR, the TCRdb table keeps only in-frame clones and is missing some. Of 10,000 or so clones in the sample, less than 80% are singletons; the top ten hold about 15%. Trimming removed 6 bases at V and 14 bases at J, with 20 bases between. Per germline, CDR1 SGHVS and CDR2 FQNEAQ. The CDR3 has 14 residues. The treatment: randomized to nivolumab then ipilimumab (arm A) or the reverse (arm B). Live CD3+CD8+ CD19− CD56− cells were sorted from PBMCs. This sample comprised CD8+ T cells sorted from blood (inferred from file names), obtained from a patient given nivolumab and ipilimumab in sequence. This chain connects TRBV7-8 to TRBJ1-6, with a weak D call TRBD1 (5 bases). The sequence derives from a human donor with melanoma. Here the CDR3 DNA reads TGTGCCAGCAGTTCTACGACAGACCACTTAACCCTCCACTTT. Translation: CASSSTTDHLTLHF.